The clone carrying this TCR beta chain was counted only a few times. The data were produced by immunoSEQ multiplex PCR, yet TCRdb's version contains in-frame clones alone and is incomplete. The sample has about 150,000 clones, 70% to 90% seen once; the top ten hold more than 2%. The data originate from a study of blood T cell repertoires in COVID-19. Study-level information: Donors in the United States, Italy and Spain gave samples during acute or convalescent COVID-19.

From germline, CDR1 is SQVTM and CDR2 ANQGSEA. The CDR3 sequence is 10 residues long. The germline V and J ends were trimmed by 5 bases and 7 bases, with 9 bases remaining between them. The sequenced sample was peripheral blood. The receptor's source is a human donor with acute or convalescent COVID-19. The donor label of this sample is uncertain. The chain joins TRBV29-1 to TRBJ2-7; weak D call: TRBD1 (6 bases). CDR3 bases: TGCAGCGTTACCCAGGGGGAGCAGTACTTC. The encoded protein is CSVTQGEQYF.